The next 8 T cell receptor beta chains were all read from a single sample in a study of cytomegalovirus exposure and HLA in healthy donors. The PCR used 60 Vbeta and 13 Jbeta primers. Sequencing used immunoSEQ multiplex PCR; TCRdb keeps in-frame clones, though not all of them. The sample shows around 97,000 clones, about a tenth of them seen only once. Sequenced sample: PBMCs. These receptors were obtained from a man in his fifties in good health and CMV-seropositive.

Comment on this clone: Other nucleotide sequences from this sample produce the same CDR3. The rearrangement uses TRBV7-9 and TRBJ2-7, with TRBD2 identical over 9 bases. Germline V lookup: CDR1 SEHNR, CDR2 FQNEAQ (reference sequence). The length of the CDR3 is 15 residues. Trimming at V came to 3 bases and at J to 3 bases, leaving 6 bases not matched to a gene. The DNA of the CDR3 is TGTGCCAGCAGCTTTGGTTTAGCGGGAGACTACGAGCAGTACTTC. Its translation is CASSFGLAGDYEQYF.

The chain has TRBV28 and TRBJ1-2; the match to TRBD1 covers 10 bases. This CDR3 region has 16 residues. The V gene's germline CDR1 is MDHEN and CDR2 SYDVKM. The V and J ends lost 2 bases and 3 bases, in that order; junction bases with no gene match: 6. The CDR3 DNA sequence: TGTGCCAGCAGTTTAGGGGGGACAGGGGCACACTATGGCTACACCTTC. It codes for CASSLGGTGAHYGYTF.

The CDR3 DNA reads TGTGCCAGCAGCTTAGTCCAAACCAGAGAGACCCAGTACTTC. This encodes CASSLVQTRETQYF. The chain uses TRBV11-2 and TRBJ2-5; D is unresolved. The germline V and J ends were trimmed by 1 base and 4 bases, with 10 bases remaining between them. The CDR3 loop spans 14 amino acids. In germline, CDR1 is SGHAT, CDR2 FQNNGV.

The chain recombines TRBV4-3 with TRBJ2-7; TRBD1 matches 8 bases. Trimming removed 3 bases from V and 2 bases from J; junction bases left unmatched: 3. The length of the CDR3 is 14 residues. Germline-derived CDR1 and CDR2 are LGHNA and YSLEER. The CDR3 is CASSHDRGPYEQYF. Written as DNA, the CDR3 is TGCGCCAGCAGCCACGACAGGGGACCCTACGAGCAGTACTTC.

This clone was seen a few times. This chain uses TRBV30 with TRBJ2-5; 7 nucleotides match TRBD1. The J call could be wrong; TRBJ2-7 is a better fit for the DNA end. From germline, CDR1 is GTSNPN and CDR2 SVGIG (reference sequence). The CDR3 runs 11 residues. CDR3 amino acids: CASGTAYEQYF. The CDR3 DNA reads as TGTGCCTCCGGGACAGCCTACGAGCAGTACTTC.

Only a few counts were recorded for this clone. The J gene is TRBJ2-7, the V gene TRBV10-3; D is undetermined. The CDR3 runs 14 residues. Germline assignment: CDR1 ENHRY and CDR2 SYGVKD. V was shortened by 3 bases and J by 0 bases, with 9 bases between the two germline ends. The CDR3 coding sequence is TGTGCCATCAGTGACCCTAATAGCTCCTACGAGCAGTACTTC. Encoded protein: CAISDPNSSYEQYF.

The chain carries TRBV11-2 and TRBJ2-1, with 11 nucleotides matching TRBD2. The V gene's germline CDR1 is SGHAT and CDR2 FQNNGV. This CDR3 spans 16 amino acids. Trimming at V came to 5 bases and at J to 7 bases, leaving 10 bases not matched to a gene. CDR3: CASSVRLAGIWNEQFF. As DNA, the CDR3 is TGTGCCAGCAGCGTTAGACTAGCGGGGATCTGGAATGAGCAGTTCTTC.

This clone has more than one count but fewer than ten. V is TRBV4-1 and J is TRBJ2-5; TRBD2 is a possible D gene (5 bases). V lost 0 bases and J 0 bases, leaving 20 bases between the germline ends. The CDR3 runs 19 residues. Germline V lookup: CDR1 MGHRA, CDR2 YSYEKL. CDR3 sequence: CASSQDSIGLLNYQETQYF. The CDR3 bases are TGCGCCAGCAGCCAAGATTCAATAGGACTCTTAAACTACCAAGAGACCCAGTACTTC.